Below, one T cell receptor beta chain is given with its context. Antigen specificity is unknown. Trimming stripped 3 bases from V and 11 bases from J, with 11 bases between. The CDR3 covers 13 residues. The germline CDR1 and CDR2 sequences are KGHSH and LQKENI. The data derive from a study of cytomegalovirus exposure and HLA in healthy donors. For the study at large: The study placed around 85% of its approximately 360 genotyped donors in the Caucasian-associated ancestry cluster. The study, taken as a whole, reports: A cluster of highly shared sequence variants was likely a sequencing artifact. Upon later analysis, TCR association rates were observed to vary by HLA locus, being highest for DRB1 and lowest for HLA-C. A missense DCLRE1C variant was associated with V- and J-gene trimming of TCR beta chains in a later analysis, and an independent cohort replicated the association.

The study ran its PCR with 60 Vbeta and 13 Jbeta primers. Sequencing used immunoSEQ multiplex PCR; TCRdb keeps in-frame clones, though not all of them. Of more than 95,000 clones in the sample, roughly 80% were seen once. The clonotype was recovered from a man aged 25-45 years in good health and CMV-seropositive. Input material: PBMCs. The genes are TRBV18 and TRBJ1-6, with a weak D call TRBD1 (5 bases). The CDR3 DNA reads as TGTGCCAGCTCACCGAGTCCAGGGACACCCCTCCACTTT. This codes for CASSPSPGTPLHF.